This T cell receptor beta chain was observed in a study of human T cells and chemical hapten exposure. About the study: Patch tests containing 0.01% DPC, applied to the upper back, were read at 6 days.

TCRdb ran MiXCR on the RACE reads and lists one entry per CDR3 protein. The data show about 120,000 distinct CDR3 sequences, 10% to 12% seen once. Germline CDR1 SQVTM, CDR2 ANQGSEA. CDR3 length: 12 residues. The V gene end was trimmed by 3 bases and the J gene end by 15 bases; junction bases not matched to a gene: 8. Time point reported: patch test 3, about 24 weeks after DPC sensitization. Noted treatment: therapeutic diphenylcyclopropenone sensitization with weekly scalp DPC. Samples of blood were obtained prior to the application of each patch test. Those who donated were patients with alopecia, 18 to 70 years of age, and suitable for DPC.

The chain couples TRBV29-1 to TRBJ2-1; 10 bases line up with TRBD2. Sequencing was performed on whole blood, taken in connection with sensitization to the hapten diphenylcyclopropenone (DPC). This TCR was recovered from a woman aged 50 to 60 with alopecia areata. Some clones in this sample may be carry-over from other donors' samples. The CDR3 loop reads CSVDGLAGEGFF. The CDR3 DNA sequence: TGCAGCGTTGACGGTCTAGCGGGGGAGGGGTTCTTC.